The rows below give T cell receptor beta chains drawn from one sample of a study of blood T cell repertoires in COVID-19. The data were produced by immunoSEQ multiplex PCR, yet TCRdb's version contains in-frame clones alone and is incomplete. The sample consists of 50,000 to 60,000 clones, roughly 86% of them appearing once. The sample comprised peripheral blood. Receptors originate from a man in his forties with COVID-19, enrolled during active disease. Each CDR3 is given with its conserved first and last residue. Fields, in order: clone size, D gene, V gene, CDR3 length, J gene, CDR3 protein, CDR3 DNA. A D gene is named only where the DNA matches it firmly. The listing skips clone size in some rows; elsewhere it reads once, few, many or a size class.

abundance: NA; d_gene: TRBD1; v_gene: TRBV28; len: 19; j_gene: TRBJ2-7; CDR3aa: CASRGDDRGFDLSPNEQYF; CDR3nt: TGTGCCAGCAGGGGGGACGACAGGGGGTTTGATCTATCCCCAAACGAGCAGTACTTC
abundance: once; d_gene: TRBD1; v_gene: TRBV12-5; len: 17; j_gene: TRBJ1-1; CDR3aa: CASGLSWDRGHNTEAFF; CDR3nt: TGTGCTAGTGGTTTGAGTTGGGACAGGGGTCACAACACTGAAGCTTTCTTT
abundance: NA; d_gene: NA; v_gene: TRBV11-3; len: 15; j_gene: TRBJ2-3; CDR3aa: CASSPGHFSTDTQYF; CDR3nt: TGTGCCAGCAGCCCGGGACACTTTAGCACAGATACGCAGTATTTT
abundance: NA; d_gene: TRBD2; v_gene: TRBV19; len: 15; j_gene: TRBJ2-5; CDR3aa: CASSTGLAGGETQYF; CDR3nt: TGTGCCAGTAGTACTGGACTAGCGGGAGGGGAGACCCAGTACTTC
abundance: NA; d_gene: NA; v_gene: TRBV11-2; len: 15; j_gene: TRBJ2-5; CDR3aa: CASSLEQGTQETQYF; CDR3nt: TGTGCCAGCAGCTTAGAACAGGGAACCCAAGAGACCCAGTACTTC
abundance: NA; d_gene: NA; v_gene: TRBV28; len: 15; j_gene: TRBJ1-1; CDR3aa: CASSFYAGVPTEAFF; CDR3nt: TGTGCCAGCAGTTTTTATGCAGGGGTGCCCACTGAAGCTTTCTTT
abundance: NA; d_gene: NA; v_gene: TRBV5-5; len: 15; j_gene: TRBJ2-2; CDR3aa: CASSSQWGDTGELFF; CDR3nt: TGTGCCAGCAGCTCCCAGTGGGGGGACACCGGGGAGCTGTTTTTT
abundance: NA; d_gene: NA; v_gene: TRBV7-7; len: 15; j_gene: TRBJ2-5; CDR3aa: CASSLELSSLETQYF; CDR3nt: TGTGCTAGCAGCTTAGAGCTAAGCTCCCTAGAGACCCAGTACTTC
abundance: once; d_gene: NA; v_gene: TRBV5-3; len: 19; j_gene: TRBJ2-7; CDR3aa: CARSLAVSLRLTGPYEQYF; CDR3nt: TGTGCCAGAAGCTTGGCCGTTAGTCTGAGACTAACTGGTCCGTACGAGCAGTACTTC
abundance: NA; d_gene: TRBD1; v_gene: TRBV27; len: 15; j_gene: TRBJ2-7; CDR3aa: CASSPMGQGINEQYF; CDR3nt: TGTGCCAGCAGCCCGATGGGACAGGGCATCAACGAGCAGTACTTC
abundance: NA; d_gene: TRBD2; v_gene: TRBV30; len: 16; j_gene: TRBJ2-5; CDR3aa: CAWSGLGLAGLETQYF; CDR3nt: TGTGCCTGGAGTGGGTTAGGACTAGCGGGACTTGAGACCCAGTACTTC
abundance: NA; d_gene: NA; v_gene: TRBV21-1; len: 18; j_gene: TRBJ1-3; CDR3aa: CASSKEGRGLRGVRAIYF; CDR3nt: TGTGCCAGCAGCAAAGAGGGCAGGGGGCTAAGAGGGGTCAGGGCCATATATTTT
abundance: NA; d_gene: NA; v_gene: TRBV5-1; len: 14; j_gene: TRBJ2-5; CDR3aa: CASSFEGGYETQYF; CDR3nt: TGCGCCAGCAGCTTCGAGGGCGGATACGAGACCCAGTACTTC
abundance: NA; d_gene: TRBD2; v_gene: TRBV19; len: 14; j_gene: TRBJ2-7; CDR3aa: CASSIAAGAYEQYF; CDR3nt: TGTGCCAGTAGTATTGCAGCGGGGGCCTACGAGCAGTACTTC
abundance: NA; d_gene: NA; v_gene: TRBV4-1; len: 13; j_gene: TRBJ2-1; CDR3aa: CASSEYLIDEQFF; CDR3nt: TGCGCCAGCAGCGAGTACCTGATAGATGAGCAGTTCTTC
abundance: NA; d_gene: NA; v_gene: TRBV5-5; len: 13; j_gene: TRBJ2-7; CDR3aa: CASGVETPYEQYF; CDR3nt: TGTGCCAGTGGAGTCGAAACCCCCTACGAGCAGTACTTC
abundance: few; d_gene: NA; v_gene: TRBV19; len: 17; j_gene: TRBJ1-3; CDR3aa: CASRPYLGSGAGNTIYF; CDR3nt: TGTGCCAGTAGACCATACCTGGGTTCGGGGGCTGGAAACACCATATATTTT
abundance: once; d_gene: TRBD1; v_gene: TRBV2; len: 16; j_gene: TRBJ2-4; CDR3aa: CASSDAGGFSKNIQYF; CDR3nt: TGTGCCAGCAGTGACGCAGGGGGTTTTTCCAAAAACATTCAGTACTTC
abundance: NA; d_gene: NA; v_gene: TRBV2; len: 16; j_gene: TRBJ2-1; CDR3aa: CASSEARAIGPNEQFF; CDR3nt: TGTGCCAGCAGTGAAGCGCGCGCTATTGGTCCCAATGAGCAGTTCTTC
abundance: NA; d_gene: TRBD1; v_gene: TRBV29-1; len: 14; j_gene: TRBJ1-2; CDR3aa: CSVEVGQGGYGYTF; CDR3nt: TGCAGCGTTGAAGTGGGACAGGGGGGATATGGCTACACCTTC
abundance: NA; d_gene: NA; v_gene: TRBV5-1; len: 13; j_gene: TRBJ1-2; CDR3aa: CASSTEGRYGYTF; CDR3nt: TGCGCCAGCAGCACGGAAGGGAGGTATGGCTACACCTTC
abundance: NA; d_gene: TRBD2; v_gene: TRBV15; len: 14; j_gene: TRBJ2-7; CDR3aa: CATSRDGLAGEQYF; CDR3nt: TGTGCCACCAGCAGAGATGGACTAGCTGGCGAGCAGTACTTC
abundance: few; d_gene: TRBD1; v_gene: TRBV11-2; len: 15; j_gene: TRBJ1-6; CDR3aa: CASSLSTGGNSPLHF; CDR3nt: TGTGCCAGCAGCCTTAGTACAGGGGGAAATTCACCCCTCCACTTT
abundance: NA; d_gene: NA; v_gene: TRBV29-1; len: 11; j_gene: TRBJ1-1; CDR3aa: CSVAGYAEAFF; CDR3nt: TGCAGCGTTGCAGGGTACGCTGAAGCTTTCTTT
abundance: NA; d_gene: NA; v_gene: TRBV4-1; len: 16; j_gene: TRBJ2-5; CDR3aa: CASSQGVGVGQETQYF; CDR3nt: TGCGCCAGCAGCCAAGGGGTAGGGGTTGGCCAAGAGACCCAGTACTTC
abundance: NA; d_gene: NA; v_gene: TRBV25-1; len: 17; j_gene: TRBJ2-1; CDR3aa: CASSGTKRVASYNEQFF; CDR3nt: TGTGCCAGCAGCGGAACAAAGAGGGTGGCCTCCTACAATGAGCAGTTCTTC
abundance: once; d_gene: TRBD1; v_gene: TRBV6-6; len: 14; j_gene: TRBJ1-6; CDR3aa: CASSSGTGVSPLHF; CDR3nt: TGTGCCAGCAGTTCCGGGACAGGGGTCTCACCCCTCCACTTT
abundance: NA; d_gene: NA; v_gene: TRBV2; len: 15; j_gene: TRBJ2-3; CDR3aa: CASSEEGGGTDTQYF; CDR3nt: TGTGCCAGCAGTGAAGAGGGGGGGGGCACAGATACGCAGTATTTT
abundance: NA; d_gene: NA; v_gene: TRBV11-3; len: 14; j_gene: TRBJ2-1; CDR3aa: CASSLDSGDNEQFF; CDR3nt: TGTGCCAGCAGCTTAGATTCCGGTGACAATGAGCAGTTCTTC